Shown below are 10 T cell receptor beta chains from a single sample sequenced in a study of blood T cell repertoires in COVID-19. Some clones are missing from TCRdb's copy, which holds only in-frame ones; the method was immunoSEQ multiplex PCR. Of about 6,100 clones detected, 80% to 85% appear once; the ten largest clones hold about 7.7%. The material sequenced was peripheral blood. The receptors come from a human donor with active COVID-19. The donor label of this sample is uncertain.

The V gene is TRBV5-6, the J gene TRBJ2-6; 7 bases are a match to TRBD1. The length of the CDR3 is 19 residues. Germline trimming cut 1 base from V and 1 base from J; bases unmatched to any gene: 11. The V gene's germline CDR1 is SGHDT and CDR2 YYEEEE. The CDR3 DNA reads TGTGCCAGCAGCTTGCAAGGGGGCTATTGGTATTCTGGGGCCAACGTCCTGACTTTC. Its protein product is CASSLQGGYWYSGANVLTF.

The CDR3 sequence: CASGLVPGGREQFF. CDR3 DNA: TGTGCTAGTGGTTTGGTACCAGGGGGGAGGGAGCAGTTCTTC. This rearrangement joins TRBV12-5 to TRBJ2-1, with a possible D match to TRBD1 (7 bases). V lost 0 bases and J 10 bases, leaving 13 bases between the germline ends. The germline V gene encodes CDR1 LGHNT and CDR2 FRNRAP. The CDR3 runs 14 residues.

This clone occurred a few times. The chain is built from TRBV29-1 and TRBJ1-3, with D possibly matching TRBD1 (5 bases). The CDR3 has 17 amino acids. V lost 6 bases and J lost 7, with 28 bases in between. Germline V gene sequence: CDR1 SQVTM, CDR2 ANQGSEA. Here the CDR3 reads CSVPHSKSQGFGNTIYF. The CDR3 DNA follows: TGCAGCGTGCCGCACAGTAAAAGTCAGGGTTTCGGTAACACCATATATTTT.

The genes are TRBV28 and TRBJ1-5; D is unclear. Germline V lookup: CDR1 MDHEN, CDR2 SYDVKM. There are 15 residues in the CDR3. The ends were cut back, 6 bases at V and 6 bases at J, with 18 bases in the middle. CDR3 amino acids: CASRSLEDFRQPQHF. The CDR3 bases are TGTGCCAGCAGGTCGCTGGAAGACTTTCGTCAGCCCCAGCATTTT.

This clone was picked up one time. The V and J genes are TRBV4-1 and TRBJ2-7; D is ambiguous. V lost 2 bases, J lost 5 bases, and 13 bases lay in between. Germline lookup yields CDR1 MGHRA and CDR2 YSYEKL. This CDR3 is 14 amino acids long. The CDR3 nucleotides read TGCGCCAGCAGCCAATACCAAGCCACCCACGAGCAGTACTTC. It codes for CASSQYQATHEQYF.

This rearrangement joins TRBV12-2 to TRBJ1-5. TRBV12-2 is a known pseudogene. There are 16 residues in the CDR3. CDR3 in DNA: TGTGCAAGTCGCTTAGAGGACGGGATTAGCAATCAGCCCCAGCATTTT. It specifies CASRLEDGISNQPQHF.

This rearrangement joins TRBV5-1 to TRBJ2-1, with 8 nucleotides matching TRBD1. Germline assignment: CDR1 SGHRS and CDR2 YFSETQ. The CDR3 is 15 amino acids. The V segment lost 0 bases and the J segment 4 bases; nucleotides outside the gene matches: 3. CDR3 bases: TGCGCCAGCAGCTTGGGACAGGGGACATACAATGAGCAGTTCTTC. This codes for CASSLGQGTYNEQFF.

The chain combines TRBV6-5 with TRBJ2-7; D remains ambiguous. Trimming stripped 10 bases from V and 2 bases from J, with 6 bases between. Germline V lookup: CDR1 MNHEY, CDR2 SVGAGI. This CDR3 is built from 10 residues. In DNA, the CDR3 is TGTGCCACCGGTGCCTACGAGCAGTACTTC. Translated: CATGAYEQYF.

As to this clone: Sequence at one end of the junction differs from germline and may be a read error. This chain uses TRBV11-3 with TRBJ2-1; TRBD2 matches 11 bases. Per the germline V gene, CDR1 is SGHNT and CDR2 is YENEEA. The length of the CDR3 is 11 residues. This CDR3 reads CASSLRLAGLF. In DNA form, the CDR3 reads TGTGCCAGCAGCTTAAGACTAGCGGGACTCTTC.

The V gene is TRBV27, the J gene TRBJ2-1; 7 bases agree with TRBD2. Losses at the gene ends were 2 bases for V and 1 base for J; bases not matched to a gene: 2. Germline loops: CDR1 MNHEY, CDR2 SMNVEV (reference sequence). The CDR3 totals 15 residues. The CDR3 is CASSLRGGSYNEQFF. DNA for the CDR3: TGTGCCAGCAGTTTACGGGGAGGGTCCTACAATGAGCAGTTCTTC.